Sequencing of this T cell receptor beta chain was carried out in a study of T cell responses to AZD1222 COVID-19 vaccine. TCRdb's table, derived via immunoSEQ multiplex PCR, lists solely in-frame clones and lacks some. The data show 75,000 to 80,000 clones, over 60% seen once. Germline CDR1 is LGHNA and CDR2 is YSLEER. CDR3 length equals 14 residues. The V end was cut by 2 bases, the J end by 8 bases, with 14 bases between. The genes are TRBV4-3 and TRBJ2-3; the D gene is possibly TRBD2 (7 bases). The TCR originated in an adult who received the MenACWY meningococcal vaccine as a control. The sequenced sample was peripheral blood, obtained 28 days after the second dose of the MenACWY control vaccine. The CDR3 spells CASSQRGGSGTQYF. DNA for the CDR3: TGCGCCAGCAGCCAAAGGGGGGGAAGTGGTACGCAGTATTTT.